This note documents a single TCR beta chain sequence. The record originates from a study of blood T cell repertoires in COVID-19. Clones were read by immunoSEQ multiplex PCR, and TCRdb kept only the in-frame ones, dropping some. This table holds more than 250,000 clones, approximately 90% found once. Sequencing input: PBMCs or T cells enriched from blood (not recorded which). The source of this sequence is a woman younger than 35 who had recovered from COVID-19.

This chain's CDR3 is CASSKGGIWAKGQPQHF. CDR3 in DNA: TGTGCCAGCAGCAAAGGCGGTATTTGGGCCAAGGGGCAGCCCCAGCATTTT. This chain joins TRBV21-1 and TRBJ1-5; the table's TRBD1 call for D was not verified on the DNA. TRBV21-1 is a recognized pseudogene. There are 17 residues in the CDR3.